The present T cell receptor beta chain was sequenced within a study of T cell clonotyping in hematopoietic cell transplantation. Study-level points and caveats: Pathologically expanded recipient clonotypes increased progressively from day 30 to day 180 as diversity fell. Cells were unsorted, so CD4 and CD8 contributions were not separated. Higher Inverse Simpson Index values in graft donor and pretransplant recipient predicted broader posttransplant TCR diversity.

The junction had 6 bases not matched to a gene; V was cut back by 4 bases and J by 7 bases. The CDR3 is 14 amino acids. Germline CDR1 reads SGHDT; CDR2 reads YYEEEE. Profiling relied on immunoSEQ multiplex PCR, and the TCRdb table lists in-frame clones only, not all of them. The data show 7,000 to 9,000 clones, with approximately 87% seen just once and under 7% held by the top ten. Samples: about 28 days before transplant, then days 30, 100 and 180 after. Regarding this clone: Its specificity is unknown.

This TCR was sampled from a male patient aged 50 or older who had an allogeneic stem cell transplant from a related donor, so the T cells may come from the graft donor. Some clones in this sample may be carry-over from other donors' samples. The starting material was PBMCs, obtained 100 days after allogeneic stem cell transplant. The rearrangement joins TRBV5-6 to TRBJ1-4; 8 bases are a match to TRBD1. This CDR3 reads CASSGTGVSEKLFF. DNA of the CDR3: TGTGCCAGCAGCGGGACAGGCGTTAGTGAAAAACTGTTTTTT.